These 25 T cell receptor beta chains came from one sample sequenced in a study of T cell responses to AZD1222 COVID-19 vaccine. TCRdb's table, derived via immunoSEQ multiplex PCR, lists solely in-frame clones and lacks some. The sample has 90,000 to 150,000 clones, around 85% seen once. This sample comprised peripheral blood, obtained on day 0 of AZD1222 vaccination. The source is an adult in good health.

The chain carries TRBV28 and TRBJ1-2; no reliable D call. The CDR3 runs 11 residues. The germline V gene has CDR1 MDHEN and CDR2 SYDVKM. V was pared by 10 bases and J by 4 bases, with 10 bases between. CDR3 coding DNA: TGTGCCAACAAGGGCCTCTATGGCTACACCTTC. Translation: CANKGLYGYTF.

The V and J genes are TRBV7-9 and TRBJ2-3, with D possibly TRBD2 on 5 matching bases. Germline lookup yields CDR1 SEHNR and CDR2 FQNEAQ (reference sequence). The CDR3 covers 17 residues. Trimming took off 3 bases at V and 3 bases at J, with 19 bases between the two ends. Here the CDR3 reads CASSFPGSIPGTDTQYF. As DNA, the CDR3 is TGTGCCAGCAGCTTCCCTGGAAGTATTCCGGGGACAGATACGCAGTATTTT.

The chain is built from TRBV24-1 and TRBJ2-1; 8 bases map to TRBD1. The CDR3 runs 18 residues. V gave up 6 bases and J gave up 5 bases; unmatched junction bases: 17. CDR1 is KGHDR and CDR2 is SFDVKD in the germline V gene. CDR3: CATSRKAPGQGANNEQFF. As DNA, the CDR3 is TGTGCCACCAGTCGAAAGGCTCCTGGGCAGGGGGCAAACAATGAGCAGTTCTTC.

The chain recombines TRBV28 with TRBJ2-7; no definite D call. V gave up 7 bases and J gave up 6 bases, with 13 bases separating them. CDR3 size: 12 residues. Germline loops: CDR1 MDHEN, CDR2 SYDVKM. CDR3 in amino acids: CASTSGPGEQYF. CDR3 in DNA: TGTGCCAGCACCTCGGGCCCCGGCGAGCAGTACTTC.

The chain employs TRBV7-2 and TRBJ2-7; D perhaps matches TRBD1 (6 bases). Germline V gene lookup returns CDR1 SGHTA and CDR2 FQGNSA. This CDR3 is 17 amino acids long. V was trimmed by 3 bases and J by 4 bases, leaving 22 bases between them. The CDR3 protein is CASSFVTGPGDSYEQYF. CDR3 DNA sequence: TGTGCCAGCAGCTTCGTTACCGGGCCAGGGGATTCGTACGAGCAGTACTTC.

The V gene is TRBV7-9, the J gene TRBJ2-5; 7 bases line up with TRBD2. CDR3 length equals 15 residues. With 0 bases clipped from V and 4 bases from J, the junction kept 5 bases outside the gene matches. The germline CDR1 and CDR2 sequences are SEHNR and FQNEAQ (reference sequence). The CDR3 DNA reads TGTGCCAGCAGCTTAGCCCTCTCGGGGGGAGAGACCCAGTACTTC. Amino acids: CASSLALSGGETQYF.

The genes are TRBV7-9 and TRBJ2-1, with D maybe TRBD1 (6 bases). V gave up 3 bases and J gave up 10 bases, with 13 bases separating them. Germline loops: CDR1 SEHNR, CDR2 FQNEAQ (reference sequence). The CDR3 length is 13 residues. CDR3 nucleotides: TGTGCCAGCAGCTTGACAGGAGTAGGGGAGCAGTTCTTC. It is translated as CASSLTGVGEQFF. The full variable domain, with the rest looked up from reference TRBV7-9 and TRBJ2-1, is DTGVSQNPRHKITKRGQNVTFRCDPISEHNRLYWYRQTLGQGPEFLTYFQNEAQLEKSRLLSDRFSAERPKGSFSTLEIQRTEQGDSAMYLCASSLTGVGEQFFGPGTRLTVL.

The chain uses TRBV24-1 and TRBJ2-7, with TRBD1 identical over 10 bases. Germline values: CDR1 KGHDR, CDR2 SFDVKD. J was trimmed by 3 bases and V by 6 bases; bases with no gene match: 1. The CDR3 consists of 13 residues. The CDR3 protein is CATSRTGGYEQYF. The CDR3 DNA sequence: TGTGCCACCAGTAGGACAGGGGGCTACGAGCAGTACTTC.

The CDR3 nucleotides are TGTGCCAGCGGACTACAGGGTGACCAGCCCCAGCATTTT. Protein product: CASGLQGDQPQHF. The chain has TRBV7-9 and TRBJ1-5; D might be TRBD1 (6 bases). This CDR3 has 13 amino acids. From germline, CDR1 is SEHNR and CDR2 FQNEAQ (reference sequence). V was trimmed by 8 bases and J by 7 bases, leaving 15 bases between them.

The V and J genes are TRBV12-5 and TRBJ1-6, with no clear D. V was cut by 2 bases and J by 8 bases, with 4 bases left in between. Germline V lookup: CDR1 LGHNT, CDR2 FRNRAP. The CDR3 has 12 amino acids. The CDR3 DNA is TGTGCTAGTGGTTTGAGCGATTCACCCCTCCACTTT. It yields the protein CASGLSDSPLHF.

The J gene is TRBJ2-3, the V gene TRBV19; D is unresolved. V was pared by 7 bases and J by 5 bases, with 13 bases between. CDR1 and CDR2 from the germline V gene are LNHDA and SQIVND (reference sequence). CDR3 size: 13 residues. The CDR3 region is CASKKFGRDTQYF. As DNA, the CDR3 is TGTGCCAGTAAGAAGTTCGGCAGAGATACGCAGTATTTT.

The chain couples TRBV6-5 to TRBJ1-1; D call uncertain. The CDR3 runs to 13 residues. CDR1 MNHEY and CDR2 SVGAGI come from the germline V gene. Trimming shortened V by 2 bases and J by 3 bases, and 7 bases separated the two germline ends. Here the CDR3 reads CASSYPGYTEAFF. The CDR3 DNA sequence: TGTGCCAGCAGTTACCCCGGATACACTGAAGCTTTCTTT.

V gene TRBV24-1 combines with J gene TRBJ1-1; D is uncertain. V lost 4 bases to trimming and J lost 1 base, with 6 bases between them. The CDR3 sequence is 13 residues long. CDR1 is KGHDR and CDR2 is SFDVKD in the germline V gene. The CDR3 here is CATSDSRNTEAFF. CDR3 coding DNA: TGTGCCACCAGTGACAGTAGGAACACTGAAGCTTTCTTT.

V is TRBV6-6 and J is TRBJ1-4, with D uncertain. CDR3 size: 16 residues. The germline V and J ends were trimmed by 6 bases and 0 bases, with 14 bases remaining between them. Germline V gives CDR1 MNHNY, CDR2 SVGAGI (reference sequence). DNA for the CDR3: TGTGCCAGCAGAGGCCCCAGTTATGCAACTAATGAAAAACTGTTTTTT. As protein: CASRGPSYATNEKLFF.

V is TRBV10-1 and J is TRBJ2-5; the D gene could be TRBD1 or TRBD2 (7 bases each). The CDR3 has 17 amino acids. Germline CDR1 and CDR2: WNHNN and SYGVQD (reference sequence). Trimming stripped 3 bases from V and 2 bases from J, with 19 bases between. The DNA of the CDR3 is TGCGCCAGCAGTGACCTCAGGGGGGGCCGGGAGCAAGAGACCCAGTACTTC. Protein product: CASSDLRGGREQETQYF.

The V and J genes are TRBV29-1 and TRBJ1-2; D is perhaps TRBD1 (6 bases). Looked up from germline, CDR1 is SQVTM and CDR2 is ANQGSEA. V dropped 6 bases and J dropped 3 bases, with 20 bases sitting between them. The CDR3 has 15 residues. In nucleotides, the CDR3 is TGCAGCGTATCAAAGGGGGGGGCTTGGTACTATGGCTACACCTTC. It specifies CSVSKGGAWYYGYTF.

This clone occurred once. V usage is TRBV20-1 and J usage is TRBJ1-2, with D possibly TRBD1 on 6 matching bases. The V and J ends lost 3 bases and 2 bases respectively, with 13 bases between them. Germline CDR1 reads DFQATT; CDR2 reads SNEGSKA (reference sequence). This CDR3 spans 14 amino acids. The CDR3 bases are TGCAGTGCTAGTCCCACAGGGATCAACTATGGCTACACCTTC. It is translated as CSASPTGINYGYTF.

The CDR3 nucleotides read TGTGCCAGCAGCTCGACCGGGAGCACCAATCAGCCCCAGCATTTT. It codes for CASSSTGSTNQPQHF. The chain uses TRBV7-9 and TRBJ1-5; D uncertain. Between the trimmed V and J ends, which lost 4 bases and 3 bases, there was a span of 13 bases. CDR3 length equals 15 residues. CDR1 and CDR2 from the germline V gene are SEHNR and FQNEAQ (reference sequence).

CDR3 sequence: CASATVNSNQPQHF. The DNA for the CDR3 is TGTGCCAGCGCTACAGTGAATAGCAATCAGCCCCAGCATTTT. The V call is TRBV7-9, the J call TRBJ1-5; D ambiguous. Deletions cut 8 bases from V and 0 bases from J, with 11 bases between. The CDR3 spans 14 residues. Germline CDR1 SEHNR, CDR2 FQNEAQ (reference sequence).

This rearrangement joins TRBV7-9 to TRBJ1-5; 10 bases match TRBD1. The germline CDR1 and CDR2 sequences are SEHNR and FQNEAQ (reference sequence). V shed 5 bases, J shed 8 bases, and the junction held 6 bases outside the gene matches. This CDR3 has 14 residues. CDR3 sequence: CASSPGQGKEPQHF. In DNA form, the CDR3 reads TGTGCCAGCAGCCCGGGACAGGGGAAGGAGCCCCAGCATTTT.

The rearrangement links TRBV7-8 to TRBJ2-2; tentatively, D is TRBD1 or TRBD2 (6 bases each). Trimming removed 4 bases from V and 0 bases from J, with 9 bases in between. This CDR3 has 15 amino acids. CDR1 and CDR2 from the germline V gene are SGHVS and FQNEAQ. The CDR3 loop reads CASSWGAANTGELFF. The DNA for the CDR3 is TGTGCCAGCAGCTGGGGGGCTGCGAACACCGGGGAGCTGTTTTTT.

The rearrangement uses TRBV27 and TRBJ1-4; D is perhaps TRBD1 (5 bases). Trimming cost V 3 bases and J 8 bases, with 10 bases left between them. Germline V gene sequence: CDR1 MNHEY, CDR2 SMNVEV (reference sequence). The CDR3 is 13 residues long. The DNA for the CDR3 is TGTGCCAGCAGTTTCAGGGTCGGGGAAAAACTGTTTTTT. Amino acid sequence: CASSFRVGEKLFF.

There are a few counts of this clone. This chain joins TRBV6-5 and TRBJ1-4, with D perhaps TRBD1 (6 bases). The V end was cut by 6 bases, the J end by 5 bases, with 10 bases between. The CDR3 runs 13 residues. From germline, CDR1 is MNHEY and CDR2 SVGAGI. The CDR3 sequence: CASRDRLNEKLFF. The DNA for the CDR3 is TGTGCCAGCAGGGACAGACTGAATGAAAAACTGTTTTTT.

This clone was seen just once. J is TRBJ1-2 and V is TRBV5-5; D gene unclear. V was trimmed by 0 bases and J by 0 bases, leaving 9 bases between them. Germline V gives CDR1 SGHKS, CDR2 YYEKEE (reference sequence). The CDR3 totals 15 residues. The CDR3 loop is CASSLGVSSNYGYTF. The CDR3 DNA reads as TGTGCCAGCAGCTTGGGGGTCAGTTCTAACTATGGCTACACCTTC.

This sequence joins TRBV5-5 and TRBJ2-7; D is unresolved. The CDR3 covers 11 residues. Trimming took 1 base from V and 7 from J, leaving 6 bases between them. CDR1 SGHKS and CDR2 YYEKEE come from the germline V gene (reference sequence). The CDR3 DNA reads as TGTGCCAGCAGCTTGTTGCGGGAGCAGTACTTC. The encoded protein is CASSLLREQYF.